This TCR beta chain was identified in a study of blood T cell repertoires in COVID-19. Looking at the study overall: Nucleic acid was either cDNA or gDNA, and it came from T cells, B-cell-depleted T cells, or PBMCs.

Assay used: immunoSEQ multiplex PCR; TCRdb lists only in-frame clones, some missing. Of around 130,000 clones listed, 77% are singletons. Germline V gene lookup returns CDR1 SGHRS and CDR2 YFSETQ. The J segment lost 7 bases and the V segment lost 4 bases, leaving 8 bases of the junction unmatched. This CDR3 spans 15 amino acids. V gene TRBV5-1 combines with J gene TRBJ1-6; 7 bases fit TRBD1. Sequenced input: peripheral blood. The TCR originated in a man older than 75 with acute or convalescent COVID-19. CDR3 DNA: TGCGCCAGCAGCGTAAACGGGGACAGAAATTCACCCCTCCACTTT. It yields the protein CASSVNGDRNSPLHF.